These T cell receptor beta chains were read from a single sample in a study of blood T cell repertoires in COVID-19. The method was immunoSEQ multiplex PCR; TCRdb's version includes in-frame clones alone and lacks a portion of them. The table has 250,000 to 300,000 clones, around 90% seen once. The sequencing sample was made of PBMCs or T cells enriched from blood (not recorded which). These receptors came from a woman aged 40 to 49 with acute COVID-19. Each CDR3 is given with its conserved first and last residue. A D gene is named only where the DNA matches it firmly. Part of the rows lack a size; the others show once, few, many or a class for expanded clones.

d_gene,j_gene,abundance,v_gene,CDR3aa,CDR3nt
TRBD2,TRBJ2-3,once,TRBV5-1,CASSLDLAATDTQYF,TGCGCCAGCAGCTTGGATCTAGCGGCCACAGATACGCAGTATTTT
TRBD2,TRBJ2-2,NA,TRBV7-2,CASSLNPSGTNTGELFF,TGTGCCAGCAGCTTAAACCCTAGCGGGACGAACACCGGGGAGCTGTTTTTT
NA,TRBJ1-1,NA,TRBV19,CASTEGPWTEAFF,TGTGCCAGTACGGAGGGACCTTGGACTGAAGCTTTCTTT
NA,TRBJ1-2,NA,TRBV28,CASSQRGDGYTF,TGTGCCAGCAGCCAACGGGGTGATGGCTACACCTTC
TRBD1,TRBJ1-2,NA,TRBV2,CASRAGTAMNYTF,TGTGCCAGCAGAGCCGGGACAGCTATGAACTACACCTTC
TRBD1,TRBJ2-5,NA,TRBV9,CASSPRDRGETQYF,TGTGCCAGCAGCCCCCGGGACAGGGGAGAGACCCAGTACTTC
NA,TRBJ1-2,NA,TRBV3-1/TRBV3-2,CASSQRTLNYGYTF,TGTGCCAGCAGCCAAAGGACACTGAACTATGGCTACACCTTC
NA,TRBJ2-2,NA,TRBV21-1,CASSKEGWRDRGPLYRAGELFF,TGTGCCAGCAGCAAAGAAGGTTGGCGGGACAGGGGGCCCTTGTATAGGGCCGGGGAGCTGTTTTTT
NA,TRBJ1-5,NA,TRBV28,CASIGGRQPQHF,TGTGCCAGCATTGGGGGGAGGCAGCCCCAGCATTTT
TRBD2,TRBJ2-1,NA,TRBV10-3,CAISEGLAGGARSSHEQFF,TGTGCCATCAGTGAAGGACTAGCGGGGGGAGCCCGGTCTTCCCATGAGCAGTTCTTC
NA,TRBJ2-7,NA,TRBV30,CAWSGSIPYEQYF,TGTGCCTGGAGTGGGAGTATCCCCTACGAGCAGTACTTC
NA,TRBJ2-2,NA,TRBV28,CASSLPGGTGELFF,TGTGCCAGCAGTTTGCCGGGTGGCACCGGGGAGCTGTTTTTT